A selection of T cell receptor beta chains follows, all from one sample in a study of blood T cell repertoires in COVID-19. Sequencing was performed with immunoSEQ multiplex PCR; in TCRdb, only in-frame clones are kept and a portion is missing. Of some 250,000 clones in the sample, 85% to 90% are singletons; the top ten hold 8% to 10%. The sequencing input was PBMCs or T cells enriched from blood (not recorded which). These receptors originate from a man aged 35 to 55 who had recovered from COVID-19. Both conserved end residues are part of each CDR3. Fields, in order: CDR3 DNA, CDR3 protein, D gene, J gene, clone size, V gene. D genes are given only for firm matches. For some rows the clone size is stated as once, few or many, or as a class when expanded; others skip it.

CDR3nt: TGTGCCGGGAGTTGTATGTGGGCTACACTGGACTGCTGGGAGCTGTTTTTT
CDR3aa: CAGSCMWATLDCWELFF
d_gene: .
j_gene: TRBJ2-2
abundance: .
v_gene: TRBV30

CDR3nt: TGTGCCAGCAGTTCCTCGGAGTTCGATGAGCAGTTCTTC
CDR3aa: CASSSSEFDEQFF
d_gene: .
j_gene: TRBJ2-1
abundance: .
v_gene: TRBV28

CDR3nt: TGCGCCAGCAGCCAAGATTACGGGTCCTCCCTTTACAATGAGCAGTTCTTC
CDR3aa: CASSQDYGSSLYNEQFF
d_gene: .
j_gene: TRBJ2-1
abundance: few
v_gene: TRBV4-3

CDR3nt: TGTGCCAGCAGCAAAGGAAGAGGGACAAACAATCAGCCCCAGCATTTT
CDR3aa: CASSKGRGTNNQPQHF
d_gene: .
j_gene: TRBJ1-5
abundance: .
v_gene: TRBV21-1

CDR3nt: TGTGCCAGCAGTTTCACACGGAACACTGAAGCTTTCTTT
CDR3aa: CASSFTRNTEAFF
d_gene: .
j_gene: TRBJ1-1
abundance: .
v_gene: TRBV27

CDR3nt: TGCGCCAGCAGCCGGGCCCACGTGACAGAGAACACCGGGGAGCTGTTTTTT
CDR3aa: CASSRAHVTENTGELFF
d_gene: .
j_gene: TRBJ2-2
abundance: .
v_gene: TRBV4-3

CDR3nt: TGCAGCGCACAAGACCGGGACATAAACATTCAGTACTTC
CDR3aa: CSAQDRDINIQYF
d_gene: .
j_gene: TRBJ2-4
abundance: .
v_gene: TRBV29-1

CDR3nt: TGTGCCAGCAGCTTGGACGGGGGGGGGCGTGGGACCCAGTACTTC
CDR3aa: CASSLDGGGRGTQYF
d_gene: TRBD2
j_gene: TRBJ2-5
abundance: .
v_gene: TRBV5-4

CDR3nt: TGTGCCAGTACCCCGCAGGGTGCTAATGAAAAACTGTTTTTT
CDR3aa: CASTPQGANEKLFF
d_gene: .
j_gene: TRBJ1-4
abundance: .
v_gene: TRBV19

CDR3nt: TGTGCCAGTGATATAGCGGGGAGGCCAGATACGCAGTATTTT
CDR3aa: CASDIAGRPDTQYF
d_gene: TRBD2
j_gene: TRBJ2-3
abundance: .
v_gene: TRBV27

CDR3nt: TGTGCCAGCAGTTCCCCTGGACAGGCCATCGCCTACGAGCAGTACTTC
CDR3aa: CASSSPGQAIAYEQYF
d_gene: TRBD1
j_gene: TRBJ2-7
abundance: .
v_gene: TRBV6-2/TRBV6-3

CDR3nt: TGTGCCAGCAGTTACATGTCGCTCGGGGAGACGAAGACCCAGTACTTC
CDR3aa: CASSYMSLGETKTQYF
d_gene: .
j_gene: TRBJ2-5
abundance: .
v_gene: TRBV6-5

CDR3nt: TGCGCCAGCAGCCACCTCGCCCCGGGGACTCTCTACAATGAGCAGTTCTTC
CDR3aa: CASSHLAPGTLYNEQFF
d_gene: .
j_gene: TRBJ2-1
abundance: .
v_gene: TRBV4-3

CDR3nt: TGTGCCAGCAGCTTGGACCCGGGGAACTCACCCCTCCACTTT
CDR3aa: CASSLDPGNSPLHF
d_gene: .
j_gene: TRBJ1-6
abundance: .
v_gene: TRBV5-4

CDR3nt: TGTGCCAGCAGTTGGGCTAGCACAGATACGCAGTATTTT
CDR3aa: CASSWASTDTQYF
d_gene: .
j_gene: TRBJ2-3
abundance: .
v_gene: TRBV27

CDR3nt: TGTGCCAGCAGTCCGGACAGGGCCCCCCACGAGCAGTACTTC
CDR3aa: CASSPDRAPHEQYF
d_gene: TRBD1
j_gene: TRBJ2-7
abundance: .
v_gene: TRBV2

CDR3nt: TGCGCCAGCAGCCAAGGGAGAGCGAACACCGGGGAGCTGTTTTTT
CDR3aa: CASSQGRANTGELFF
d_gene: .
j_gene: TRBJ2-2
abundance: .
v_gene: TRBV4-3

CDR3nt: TGCGCCAGTCATCGAAAAATGGACACGAGACACAATGAGCAGTTCTTC
CDR3aa: CASHRKMDTRHNEQFF
d_gene: .
j_gene: TRBJ2-1
abundance: .
v_gene: TRBV5-1

CDR3nt: TGTGCCAGCAGTTCCCAGGAGGGACAGTTGTCCTATGGCTACACCTTC
CDR3aa: CASSSQEGQLSYGYTF
d_gene: TRBD1
j_gene: TRBJ1-2
abundance: .
v_gene: TRBV27

CDR3nt: TGTGCCAGCAGCGACCCCGGGACAGGGGGCAGGAACACCATATATTTT
CDR3aa: CASSDPGTGGRNTIYF
d_gene: TRBD1
j_gene: TRBJ1-3
abundance: .
v_gene: TRBV13

CDR3nt: TGTGCCAGCAGCTTCAACGGACAGGGCGGTAACTATGGCTACACCTTC
CDR3aa: CASSFNGQGGNYGYTF
d_gene: TRBD1
j_gene: TRBJ1-2
abundance: .
v_gene: TRBV7-8

CDR3nt: TGTGCCAGCAGCTTTTTAGCGGGAGACTGGGGCACAGATACGCAGTATTTT
CDR3aa: CASSFLAGDWGTDTQYF
d_gene: TRBD2
j_gene: TRBJ2-3
abundance: .
v_gene: TRBV7-2

CDR3nt: TGTGCCAGCAGTCAGGAGGGGGGGTACGAGCAGTACTTC
CDR3aa: CASSQEGGYEQYF
d_gene: .
j_gene: TRBJ2-7
abundance: .
v_gene: TRBV27

CDR3nt: TGCGCCAGCAGCGTCGGACTCGGGGGCAATCAGCCCCAGCATTTT
CDR3aa: CASSVGLGGNQPQHF
d_gene: .
j_gene: TRBJ1-5
abundance: .
v_gene: TRBV5-1

CDR3nt: TGCGCCAGCAGCTTGAGGCTAGCGGTGAGGGGACAAGAGACCCAGTACTTC
CDR3aa: CASSLRLAVRGQETQYF
d_gene: TRBD2
j_gene: TRBJ2-5
abundance: .
v_gene: TRBV5-1

CDR3nt: TGTGCCAGTAGTATACTGCCGGGGGGCCGGGCCAAAAACATTCAGTACTTC
CDR3aa: CASSILPGGRAKNIQYF
d_gene: .
j_gene: TRBJ2-4
abundance: .
v_gene: TRBV19

CDR3nt: TGTGCCAGTAGTATGGGACAGGGGGCGATGAACACTGAAGCTTTCTTT
CDR3aa: CASSMGQGAMNTEAFF
d_gene: TRBD1
j_gene: TRBJ1-1
abundance: .
v_gene: TRBV19

CDR3nt: TGCGCCAGCAGCTTGGCTGAGGCCACCGGGGAGCTGTTTTTT
CDR3aa: CASSLAEATGELFF
d_gene: .
j_gene: TRBJ2-2
abundance: .
v_gene: TRBV5-1

CDR3nt: TGTGCCTGGAGTCCCGGGACAGGGAACACAGATACGCAGTATTTT
CDR3aa: CAWSPGTGNTDTQYF
d_gene: TRBD1
j_gene: TRBJ2-3
abundance: .
v_gene: TRBV30

CDR3nt: TGTGCCAGCTCACCACGTAGTGCCAGGGGGTTGTTGGGTCAGCCCCAGCATTTT
CDR3aa: CASSPRSARGLLGQPQHF
d_gene: TRBD1
j_gene: TRBJ1-5
abundance: .
v_gene: TRBV18

CDR3nt: TGTGCCAGTAGTATACCGGGAGGGGGGGAACAGCCCCAGCATTTT
CDR3aa: CASSIPGGGEQPQHF
d_gene: .
j_gene: TRBJ1-5
abundance: .
v_gene: TRBV19

CDR3nt: TGTGCCAGCAGCCCGGACAGGGTAATATACGAGCAGTACTTC
CDR3aa: CASSPDRVIYEQYF
d_gene: TRBD1
j_gene: TRBJ2-7
abundance: .
v_gene: TRBV28

CDR3nt: TGTGCCAGCAGCTTACCCCAGGAAAAACTGTTTTTT
CDR3aa: CASSLPQEKLFF
d_gene: .
j_gene: TRBJ1-4
abundance: .
v_gene: TRBV7-9

CDR3nt: TGTGCCTGGAGTCCCCCCGCGACTCAATATGGCTACACCTTC
CDR3aa: CAWSPPATQYGYTF
d_gene: .
j_gene: TRBJ1-2
abundance: .
v_gene: TRBV30

CDR3nt: TGTGCCAGCAGTACCCTGGGACTCTACGAGCAGTACTTC
CDR3aa: CASSTLGLYEQYF
d_gene: .
j_gene: TRBJ2-7
abundance: .
v_gene: TRBV6-5

CDR3nt: TGTGCCAGCGGCGGGGGGGAAAAACTGTTTTTT
CDR3aa: CASGGGEKLFF
d_gene: .
j_gene: TRBJ1-4
abundance: .
v_gene: TRBV12-3/TRBV12-4

CDR3nt: TGTGCCAGCTCCCCGCGGGACAGGGGATCCTACGAGCAGTACTTC
CDR3aa: CASSPRDRGSYEQYF
d_gene: TRBD1
j_gene: TRBJ2-7
abundance: once
v_gene: TRBV19

CDR3nt: TGTGCCAGCAGTTTTCATGGGAACAGGGGTTCCTACGAGCAGTACTTC
CDR3aa: CASSFHGNRGSYEQYF
d_gene: TRBD1
j_gene: TRBJ2-7
abundance: .
v_gene: TRBV28

CDR3nt: TGTGCCAGCAGGGGGGCAGGGACCCTGAGGAGTTACTTC
CDR3aa: CASRGAGTLRSYF
d_gene: .
j_gene: TRBJ2-7
abundance: .
v_gene: TRBV12-3/TRBV12-4

CDR3nt: TGTGCTAGTGGGCTTTGGGACAGTTACAATGAGCAGTTCTTC
CDR3aa: CASGLWDSYNEQFF
d_gene: TRBD1
j_gene: TRBJ2-1
abundance: .
v_gene: TRBV12-5

CDR3nt: TGTGCCAGCAGTCCGGGACTGGGACTAGCGGACCAAGAGACCCAGTACTTC
CDR3aa: CASSPGLGLADQETQYF
d_gene: TRBD2
j_gene: TRBJ2-5
abundance: .
v_gene: TRBV27

CDR3nt: TGTGCCAGCAGTGAGGACAGGGGTGCTGAAGCTTTCTTT
CDR3aa: CASSEDRGAEAFF
d_gene: TRBD1
j_gene: TRBJ1-1
abundance: .
v_gene: TRBV6-4

CDR3nt: TGTGCCATCAGCTCCCTCAATGAGCAGTTCTTC
CDR3aa: CAISSLNEQFF
d_gene: .
j_gene: TRBJ2-1
abundance: .
v_gene: TRBV10-3

CDR3nt: TGTGCCAGCAGTTCTAATACAGGGGAAGGTGGCTACACCTTC
CDR3aa: CASSSNTGEGGYTF
d_gene: TRBD1
j_gene: TRBJ1-2
abundance: .
v_gene: TRBV6-6

CDR3nt: TGTGCCAGCAGCTCGGGAAGATCGGGGGGTTCGCAGTATTTT
CDR3aa: CASSSGRSGGSQYF
d_gene: TRBD2
j_gene: TRBJ2-3
abundance: .
v_gene: TRBV11-2

CDR3nt: TGTGCCAGCAGACGGAGGTTGTCGACTAATGAAAAACTGTTTTTT
CDR3aa: CASRRRLSTNEKLFF
d_gene: .
j_gene: TRBJ1-4
abundance: .
v_gene: TRBV28

CDR3nt: TGTGCCAGCAGTTTAGACAGGGTAATGAACACTGAAGCTTTCTTT
CDR3aa: CASSLDRVMNTEAFF
d_gene: TRBD1
j_gene: TRBJ1-1
abundance: .
v_gene: TRBV28